This is a list of T cell receptor beta chains from one sample in a study of T cells after yellow fever vaccination. In TCRdb, the 5' RACE reads were re-called with MiXCR into one record per CDR3 protein. The data show 200,000 to 300,000 distinct CDR3 sequences, roughly 13% seen once. Source: CD4+ T cells sorted from PBMCs, taken 45 days after the yellow fever booster vaccination. These receptors came from a man aged 25-45 years who received the YFV17D yellow fever vaccine. Each CDR3 is given with its conserved first and last residue. The D gene is left open where the match is weak. Clone size is shown for a subset of rows, as once, few, many or a class of expanded clone.

>TRBD1|TRBV5-1|14|few|TRBJ2-1
TGCGCCAGCAGCAAGGGACAGGGGTTCGATGAGCAGTTCTTC
CASSKGQGFDEQFF
>TRBD1|TRBV18|14|many|TRBJ2-5
TGTGCCAGCTCACTGACAGGGGGCTACGAGACCCAGTACTTC
CASSLTGGYETQYF
>NA|TRBV5-1|13|few|TRBJ1-2
TGCGCCAGCAGACCTACGGAGAAAGATGGCTACACCTTC
CASRPTEKDGYTF
>TRBD2|TRBV20-1|15|NA|TRBJ2-1
TGCAGTGCTAGTTGGCCGGGACTAGTGTCCAATGAGCAGTTCTTC
CSASWPGLVSNEQFF
>NA|TRBV2|14|once|TRBJ2-7
TGTGCCAGCAGTGAAGTTAGAAGGTCCTACGAGCAGTACTTC
CASSEVRRSYEQYF
>NA|TRBV7-9|15|NA|TRBJ1-2
TGTGCCAGCAGCTTAACGGACAGAGATAAGTATGGCTACACCTTC
CASSLTDRDKYGYTF
>TRBD1|TRBV20-1|15|NA|TRBJ2-2
TGCAGTGCTTTTCCGGGACAGCTAAACACCGGGGAGCTGTTTTTT
CSAFPGQLNTGELFF
>TRBD2|TRBV6-1|13|NA|TRBJ2-7
TGTGCCAGCAGATCCGGGACTAGCTACGAGCAGTACTTC
CASRSGTSYEQYF
>NA|TRBV7-2|14|few|TRBJ2-2
TGTGCCAGCAGTTCCCGAATGGTCACCGGGGAGCTGTTTTTT
CASSSRMVTGELFF
>TRBD1|TRBV5-1|14|few|TRBJ2-7
TGCGCCAGCAGCTTTTCGACAGGGTTAAACGAGCAGTACTTC
CASSFSTGLNEQYF
>NA|TRBV20-1|14|few|TRBJ2-3
TGCAGTGCTACTCCTGGCGGGAGCACAGATACGCAGTATTTT
CSATPGGSTDTQYF
>NA|TRBV4-2|16|few|TRBJ1-6
TGTGCCAGCAGCCAAGATGTCCAGTCAGTCTTTTCACCCCTCCACTTT
CASSQDVQSVFSPLHF
>NA|TRBV6-1|13|NA|TRBJ1-5
TGTGCCAGCAGATGGATAGACAATCAGCCCCAGCATTTT
CASRWIDNQPQHF
>NA|TRBV27|15|NA|TRBJ2-3
TGTGCCAGCAGACTCCGGGATCTTAACACAGATACGCAGTATTTT
CASRLRDLNTDTQYF